Sequencing of this TCR beta chain was carried out in a study of OX40 agonist ivuxolimab in advanced cancers. Turning to the study itself: The diagnoses of dose-escalation patients were hepatocellular carcinoma, melanoma, renal cell or head and neck cancer. Notes on the study in general: Dose levels from 0.1 to 3.0 mg/kg saw CD4+ and CD8+ blood T cells expand clonally by week 6.

Details on this clone: Its antigen is still unknown.

Measured with immunoSEQ multiplex PCR; TCRdb has only the in-frame clones, and not every one. The table shows about 100,000 clones, with about 91% occurring only once. The CDR3 contains 13 residues. Trimming shortened V by 3 bases and J by 1 base, and 7 bases separated the two germline ends. Germline lookup yields CDR1 LNHDA and CDR2 SQIVND (reference sequence). Sequencing used CD4+ or CD8+ T cells sorted from blood, obtained in a trial of the OX40 agonist ivuxolimab. The chain has TRBV19 and TRBJ2-7; D is unclear. This receptor was taken from an adult with an advanced solid tumor such as melanoma, head and neck, liver or kidney cancer. Written as DNA, the CDR3 is TGTGCCAGTAGTATTGGGCCATCCTACGAGCAGTACTTC. Translated: CASSIGPSYEQYF.